This is a list of T cell receptor beta chains from one sample in a study of cytomegalovirus exposure and HLA in healthy donors. Sequencing was performed with immunoSEQ multiplex PCR; in TCRdb, only in-frame clones are kept and a portion is missing. The table has 40,000 to 55,000 clones, roughly 93% seen once; the top ten hold more than 2%. Sample: PBMCs. These receptors all stem from a woman younger than 35 in good health and CMV-seronegative. Both conserved end residues are trimmed from each CDR3.

TRBV11-2,ASSLAVNPGAEQY
TRBV6-1,ASSEFGGTGWDEQY
TRBV9,ASSPRTSGGNEQF
TRBV21-1,ASSTHPNGFTGMVETQY
TRBV5-1,ASSSTPDSQYTIY
TRBV19,ATEDSLNTEAF
TRBV28,ASSPSGEYGYT
TRBV2,ASSEGQHKAF
TRBV9,ASSATPTGALNTIY
TRBV6-5,ASSAALRTEAF
TRBV18,ASSPDRVIGAHQPQH
TRBV28,ASSSRDSNSYEQY
TRBV4-1,ASSQTGSYNEQF
TRBV11-2,ASSLQGIGNEQY
TRBV11-2,ASSLGTAYEQY
TRBV7-9,ASSLVYQGPQAF
TRBV19,ASGDRVVNQPQH
TRBV5-8,ASSSGDRAVANTEAF
TRBV2,ASRERQGKGEAF
TRBV11-2,ASSLAGWDIQY
TRBV5-3,ARSHTGKTGNTIY
TRBV19,ASSIDSRPGNTEAF
TRBV5-1,ASSLGQTTNYGYT
TRBV28,ASSFASGGWATQY
TRBV5-1,ASSFHRIGNSPLH
TRBV19,ASSARLAGGNYEQY
TRBV2,ASSYITGRGEAF
TRBV18,ASSGGSTEAF
TRBV29-1,SVEGALYGTDTQY
TRBV5-1,ASSRGQQNEKLF
TRBV5-6,ASSLPGVGYEQY
TRBV5-1,ASRLGSYNEQF
TRBV28,ASSMSPGQVTGELF
TRBV5-1,ASSLDGQGAWPQH
TRBV27,ASRRSGSYEQY
TRBV5-8,ASSQGQGGNQPQH
TRBV28,ASISGSSYNEQF
TRBV19,ASSLDSPNQPQH
TRBV28,ASSSTQGARGEAF
TRBV19,ASSIPPLNTEAF
TRBV7-2,ASSAPGLARGEQY